The clone carrying this TCR beta chain was counted a few times. Its antigen is currently unknown. Fresh 10 ml peripheral blood yielded PBMCs. The sample belongs to a study of T cells in Graves' hyperthyroidism and ophthalmopathy. Points from the study as a whole: From stable hyperthyroidism, ophthalmopathy was separated by a 13 V-J model. In the blood, most expanded thyroid clonotypes above 0.001 appeared as well. Onset of ophthalmopathy came a median approximately 6.5 months after the model predicted it.

The CDR3 contains 15 residues. Germline CDR1 reads SGDLS; CDR2 reads YYNGEE. Trimming left V 3 bases short and J 10 bases short, with 17 bases between. Regions amplified from RNA transcripts were the TCR beta CDR3 regions. A set of HTBI primers served as the primers for a first-round RT-PCR of the TCR CDR3. TCRdb reanalysed the multiplex PCR reads using MiXCR and keeps one entry per CDR3 protein. The sample lists 300,000 to 450,000 distinct CDR3 sequences, 14% occurring once. The source material was blood. The TCR sequence derives from a woman in her thirties with Graves' ophthalmopathy. The genes are TRBV9 and TRBJ1-6, with D perhaps TRBD1 (5 bases). The chain's CDR3 is CASSAAGLGLSPLHF. CDR3 coding DNA: TGTGCCAGCAGCGCCGCCGGTCTGGGGCTGTCACCCCTCCACTTT.